One sample yielded the 7 T cell receptor beta chains listed below, sequenced in a study of CD8 T cells in ankylosing spondylitis. TCRdb analysed the 5' RACE reads with MiXCR anew, one entry per CDR3 protein. The sample carries some 270,000 distinct CDR3 sequences, more than 25% recorded once. What was sequenced was blood, either unsorted or a sorted T cell fraction (not recorded which). The receptors originated from a male donor with ankylosing spondylitis or in good health (not recorded which).

This sequence joins TRBV6-5 and TRBJ2-5, with TRBD2 matching 11 bases. The germline gives CDR1 MNHEY, CDR2 SVGAGI. The CDR3 spans 18 residues. Unmatched junction bases numbered 12, after V lost 2 bases and J lost 4 bases. DNA of the CDR3: TGTGCCAGCAGTTACGCTAGCGGGGGGCTTGCTGTCCTAGAGACCCAGTACTTC. Translated: CASSYASGGLAVLETQYF.

The chain joins TRBV5-1 to TRBJ2-5, with D perhaps matching TRBD1 (5 bases). The germline V gene has CDR1 SGHRS and CDR2 YFSETQ. The CDR3 totals 13 residues. V lost 4 bases and J lost 5, with 12 bases in between. CDR3 DNA sequence: TGCGCCAGCAGCCCAGGGTCCACGGAGACCCAGTACTTC. Its protein is CASSPGSTETQYF. The full variable domain, completed using reference TRBV5-1 and TRBJ2-5, is KAGVTQTPRYLIKTRGQQVTLSCSPISGHRSVSWYQQTPGQGLQFLFEYFSETQRNKGNFPGRFSGRQFSNSRSEMNVSTLELGDSALYLCASSPGSTETQYFGPGTRLLVL.

This chain connects TRBV12-3 or TRBV12-4 to TRBJ2-2, with D maybe TRBD2 (5 bases). The length of the CDR3 is 15 residues. Trimming left V 7 bases short and J 3 bases short, with 15 bases between. The DNA of the CDR3 is TGTGCCAGCACCACGGGGTGGCAGTACACCGGGGAGCTGTTTTTT. Translated: CASTTGWQYTGELFF.

The rearrangement uses TRBV12-3 or TRBV12-4 and TRBJ2-2; tentatively, D is TRBD1 (6 bases). This CDR3 has 15 amino acids. V shed 5 bases and J shed 1 base, with 11 bases lying between them. The CDR3 bases are TGTGCCAGCAGTGTGGACAGCCTGAACACCGGGGAGCTGTTTTTT. This translates into CASSVDSLNTGELFF.

V is TRBV6-6 and J is TRBJ2-1; weak D call: TRBD1 (6 bases). Between the trimmed V and J ends, which lost 6 bases and 9 bases, there was a span of 15 bases. CDR1 is MNHNY, CDR2 SVGAGI, per germline (reference sequence). The CDR3 covers 13 residues. The CDR3 here is CASSRQETGEQFF. DNA of the CDR3: TGTGCCAGCAGCCGACAGGAGACGGGTGAGCAGTTCTTC.

In its sample, this clonotype was seen a few times. V is TRBV9 and J is TRBJ1-2; weak D call: TRBD1 (5 bases). Per germline, CDR1 SGDLS and CDR2 YYNGEE. V was cut by 6 bases and J by 6 bases, with 12 bases left in between. The CDR3 contains 12 residues. The CDR3 DNA reads as TGTGCCAGCATGGGGGTAGGGAATGGCTACACCTTC. Amino acids: CASMGVGNGYTF. Full variable domain (remainder filled in from reference TRBV9 and TRBJ1-2): DSGVTQTPKHLITATGQRVTLRCSPRSGDLSVYWYQQSLDQGLQFLIQYYNGEERAKGNILERFSAQQFPDLHSELNLSSLELGDSALYFCASMGVGNGYTFGSGTRLTVV.

This clonotype was seen only once. The rearrangement joins TRBV27 to TRBJ2-6; the match to TRBD2 covers 7 bases. Germline V gives CDR1 MNHEY, CDR2 SMNVEV (reference sequence). Losses at the gene ends were 6 bases for V and 0 bases for J; bases not matched to a gene: 8. This CDR3 region has 17 residues. The CDR3 bases are TGTGCCAGCAGGAGGATCGGGAGGACCTCTGGGGCCAACGTCCTGACTTTC. It is translated as CASRRIGRTSGANVLTF.